These T cell receptor beta chains were read from a single sample in a study of blood T cell repertoires in COVID-19. This table comes from immunoSEQ multiplex PCR, and its TCRdb copy is limited to in-frame clones, with some not included. Of about 350,000 clones listed, almost 90% were seen once; the top ten hold approximately 1%. Sequenced input: PBMCs or T cells enriched from blood (not recorded which). The origin of the receptors is a woman in her 30s who had been exposed to COVID-19. Each CDR3 is given with its conserved first and last residue. A D gene is named only where the DNA matches it firmly. Rows give clone size only sometimes, using once, few, many, or a class for an expanded clone.

d_gene	abundance	j_gene	v_gene	CDR3nt	CDR3aa
TRBD1	-	TRBJ2-5	TRBV6-5	TGTGCCAGCAGTCTCACCGGGACAGGCCAAGAGACCCAGTACTTC	CASSLTGTGQETQYF
-	-	TRBJ2-7	TRBV5-1	TGCGCCAGCAAAACTAGTTACGAGCAGTACTTC	CASKTSYEQYF
TRBD1	once	TRBJ2-2	TRBV6-5	TGTGCCAGCTCCACGGGGGGACAGGGGGCCGGGGAGCTGTTTTTT	CASSTGGQGAGELFF
-	-	TRBJ2-7	TRBV28	TGTGCCAGCATGCGAGGCGACGGCTACGAGCAGTACTTC	CASMRGDGYEQYF
-	-	TRBJ2-3	TRBV7-9	TGTGCCAGCAGAGTTGGAAGACTTAGCGCAGATACGCAGTATTTT	CASRVGRLSADTQYF
-	-	TRBJ1-5	TRBV28	TGTGCCAGCAGTTTTATTCGGGTGCGACAGCCCCAGCATTTT	CASSFIRVRQPQHF
TRBD2	-	TRBJ2-3	TRBV29-1	TGCAGCGTTGCAGCGGGAGGTACCACAGATACGCAGTATTTT	CSVAAGGTTDTQYF
-	-	TRBJ2-7	TRBV15	TGTGCCACCAGCAGAAACCGCGCCAGGGTCTCCTACGAGCAGTACTTC	CATSRNRARVSYEQYF
TRBD2	-	TRBJ2-2	TRBV9	TGTGCCAGCAGCGTAGTAGCGGGCGGCGGGGAGCTGTTTTTT	CASSVVAGGGELFF
-	-	TRBJ1-6	TRBV28	TGTGCCAGCAGTTTGGCCCGGAGGAAACTCTCACCCCTCCACTTT	CASSLARRKLSPLHF
-	-	TRBJ2-7	TRBV6-2/TRBV6-3	TGTGCCAGCAGTTACTCTCGTCCTTCCTACGAGCAGTACTTC	CASSYSRPSYEQYF
-	-	TRBJ1-1	TRBV3-1/TRBV3-2	TGTGCCAGCAGCCAAGAATTGGGCCACACTGAAGCTTTCTTT	CASSQELGHTEAFF
-	-	TRBJ2-2	TRBV6-1	TGTGCCAGCAGTGAACTAACCCACGGGGAGCTGTTTTTT	CASSELTHGELFF
-	-	TRBJ2-1	TRBV18	TGTGCCAGCTCACCACCGTCCCCGGGGAGCTCCTACAATGAGCAGTTCTTC	CASSPPSPGSSYNEQFF
-	-	TRBJ1-2	TRBV3-1/TRBV3-2	TGTGCCAGCAGCCCCCCGGGTTCCAGCTATGGCTACACCTTC	CASSPPGSSYGYTF
TRBD1	-	TRBJ2-1	TRBV6-5	TGTGCCAGCAAGCGGGACAGGGTTGTGGATGAGCAGTTCTTC	CASKRDRVVDEQFF
TRBD1	-	TRBJ1-2	TRBV19	TGTGCCAGTAGTACCACCGGGACAGCGTTCGGCTACACCTTC	CASSTTGTAFGYTF
-	-	TRBJ1-5	TRBV19	TGTGCCAGTAAGATCGGGGGGGGTAATCAGCCCCAGCATTTT	CASKIGGGNQPQHF
TRBD2	-	TRBJ2-5	TRBV5-1	TGCGCCAGCAGCTTGGGCGGCGGGAGGGTGTCGGAGACCCAGTACTTC	CASSLGGGRVSETQYF
TRBD1	-	TRBJ2-5	TRBV27	TGTGCCAGCAGGGGGTGGACAGGGATTGAGACCCAGTACTTC	CASRGWTGIETQYF
-	-	TRBJ1-1	TRBV19	TGTGCCAGTAGTATCCGCAGGGGCTTACTTGAAGCTTTCTTT	CASSIRRGLLEAFF
TRBD1	-	TRBJ1-2	TRBV19	TGTGCCAGTACTACCACGGGACAGGGGCTAGTCTATGGCTACACCTTC	CASTTTGQGLVYGYTF
-	-	TRBJ2-5	TRBV19	TGTGCCAGTAGAAGCAGGGGAGCGTCGGAGACCCAGTACTTC	CASRSRGASETQYF
-	-	TRBJ2-7	TRBV2	TGTGCCAGCAGAGCAGACAGCTACGAGCAGTACTTC	CASRADSYEQYF
TRBD2	-	TRBJ2-7	TRBV9	TGTGCCAGCAGCGTGGAGGGAGGGAGCTCCTACGAGCAGTACTTC	CASSVEGGSSYEQYF
TRBD1	-	TRBJ1-4	TRBV6-5	TGTGCCAGCAGTTACGGGACAGGGGATGAAAAACTGTTTTTT	CASSYGTGDEKLFF
TRBD1	-	TRBJ1-5	TRBV6-2/TRBV6-3	TGTGCCAGCAGCCTGACAGGGTCCCAACGGTGGCCCCAGCATTTT	CASSLTGSQRWPQHF
-	-	TRBJ2-1	TRBV18	TGTGCCAGCTCACCCGAAACAGGGCTCAATGAGCAGTTCTTC	CASSPETGLNEQFF